This T cell receptor (beta chain) appears in the sequencing data of a study of shared clonotypes between healthy human individuals (dated by TCRdb to 2020 to 2021). The study in broad terms: Three men and two women, aged 18 to 49 years, made up the cohort. To estimate repertoire size and how much clonotypes are shared between individuals, the study performed deep sequencing of blood TCR repertoires from roughly five healthy adults. For each donor, CD4 naive and CD4 memory were each run on three plates, CD8 naive on two plates, and CD8 memory on one plate. To increase sequencing depth and limit assay-specific biases, different laboratories used diverse techniques to prepare libraries and sequence TCR repertoires. Each donor's leukapheresis produced roughly between roughly 0.85 and 10 billion PBMCs.

Using the deep immunoSEQ assay, TCR CDR3 regions were amplified from genomic DNA by multiplex PCR. For each cell subset, the extracted genomic DNA was distributed evenly across all wells of several immunoSEQ 96-well plates, and each plate served as one replicate. For sorted subsets, each replicate PCR was loaded with approximately 0.2 ug genomic DNA, equivalent to some 31,000 T cell genomes. The purified libraries were quantified using a Qubit 3.0 fluorometer, sized with a Bioanalyzer 2100, and then quantified again using the KAPA Library Quantification kit. Each immunoSEQ 96-well plate was sequenced on its own single-read 150-cycle Illumina NextSeq 550 flow cell. As for the original processing: Because the immunoSEQ output included only junctional sequences and no quality scores, the filtering could not be the same as the filtering used for full-length reads. To assign V/J genes and CDR3, sequences were annotated against IMGT germline references using PyIR, a Python wrapper for IgBLAST v1.9. Reads were removed for weak V/J assignments (E-value above 1e-6), missing CDR3, stop codons, out-of-frame junctions, or ambiguous translated residues. V3J clonotypes were defined by identical inferred V gene, J gene, and CDR3 amino acid sequence. Percentage overlap between repertoires was computed as shared unique clonotypes divided by the size of the smaller repertoire. Richness of each repertoire was evaluated using RTK rarefaction, the Chao1 estimator, and Recon v2.1 estimates of unobserved clonotypes. For all TCRbeta clonotypes obtained by the gDNA method from several donors, generation probabilities were computed with OLGA. TCRdb's version of the immuneACCESS table is confined to in-frame rearrangements and falls short of the full clone set. An unresolved V gene accounts for under half of the shortfall where checked; the remainder is of unknown origin. V and J calls and clone size follow that table, whereas D and trimming were derived from the DNA. The sample records around 690,000 clones, less than 95% of which are singletons. The ten largest clonotypes hold around a third of the sample.

Donors were healthy HIV-negative adults with no recently reported acute infections or vaccinations. Every donor was a Caucasian adult residing in Nashville, Tennessee, USA. CD8 memory samples consisted of magnetically selected CD45RO+ cells combined with CCR7-negative CD45RA+ effector memory (TemRA) cells. Blood was obtained by leukapheresis, after which PBMCs were separated by Ficoll-Histopaque density gradient centrifugation and cryopreserved in liquid nitrogen vapor phase. Purity and quantity of every magnetically sorted T cell population were checked by analytical flow cytometry. Genomic DNA was isolated from each sorted fraction and quantified by UV absorbance on a Nanodrop 2000c. Comment on this clone: What antigen it recognizes has not been identified. There are no base qualities to consult, and no much larger clone falls within one base.

What the work shows at the level of the full study, not this receptor alone: Pairwise subsampling indicated that sequencing depth was expected to affect the degree of clonotype sharing among donors. Because the study included only a small number of donors, the genetic and exposure-history diversity represented was limited. Across a handful of donors, 4.5% to 6.5% of naive CD4, approximately 3.5% of naive CD8, approximately 2.5% of memory CD4, and 0.4% of memory CD8 clonotypes were shared. Sampling was limited to blood, and TCR repertoires in tissue likely differ from TCR repertoires in blood. Compared with non-shared clonotypes, the clonotypes found in all four sorted-subset donors had higher generation probabilities. Larger estimated clonotype richness was generally found for naive subsets than for memory subsets. Even with the large sequencing depth, rarefaction of the sorted-subset datasets indicated that sequencing was incomplete.

The sample consisted of memory CD8+ T cells from PBMCs. Interpreted using the paper, the cell subset or site label stands for: CD45RO+ cells pooled with CCR7-negative TemRA cells. The receptor was derived from a man between 18 and 35 years old in good health. Some clones in this sample may be carry-over from other donors' samples.

The CDR3 reads CASSLGGHGNQPQHF. The DNA sequence is given as TGTGCCAGCAGCTTAGGCGGACACGGCAATCAGCCCCAGCATTTT. The sequence joins TRBV7-9 to TRBJ1-5; the best D guess is TRBD1, with 5 bases matching. CDR1 is given as SEHNR and CDR2 as FQNEAQ, both from the germline V gene (reference sequence). The CDR3 has 15 amino acids, counting the end cysteine and phenylalanine. This entry keeps only the CDR3 DNA: 45 bases, framed from base 1. V and J are truncated by 1 base and 2 bases respectively, leaving an intervening sequence of 9 bases.